The source of this T cell receptor (beta chain) is a study of blood T cell repertoires in COVID-19. Overall study: Samples taken during acute and convalescent COVID-19 were collected in the United States, Italy and Spain. Nucleic acid was either cDNA or gDNA, and it came from T cells, B-cell-depleted T cells, or PBMCs.

Per the original data handling: Amplification of reference gene primers provided the estimated nucleated cell counts. Sequencing used immunoSEQ multiplex PCR; TCRdb keeps in-frame clones, though not all of them. V and J calls and clone size come straight from that table; D and trimming were deduced from the DNA. The table lists over 250,000 clones, around 89% of them singletons. Germline V gene data show CDR1 as SGHRS and CDR2 as YFSETQ. This CDR3 spans 14 amino acids. V lost 0 bases to trimming and J lost 0 bases, with 3 bases between them. The sequenced material came from peripheral blood. V usage is TRBV5-1 and J usage is TRBJ2-2, with D unclear. This clonotype originated in a woman aged 40 to 50 who had recovered from COVID-19. As DNA, the CDR3 is TGCGCCAGCAGCTTGGAGCCGAACACCGGGGAGCTGTTTTTT. Its protein product is CASSLEPNTGELFF.